One sample yielded the 12 T cell receptor beta chains listed below, sequenced in a study of blood T cell repertoires in COVID-19. The data were produced by immunoSEQ multiplex PCR, yet TCRdb's version contains in-frame clones alone and is incomplete. The sample includes roughly 260,000 clones, around 90% seen only once; the top ten take around 6%. Sequences were obtained from PBMCs or T cells enriched from blood (not recorded which). The receptors come from a woman aged 25 to 39 with acute COVID-19.

This clone was picked up one time. The J gene is TRBJ2-1, the V gene TRBV6-5; 8 bases fit TRBD1. With 8 bases clipped from V and 7 bases from J, the junction kept 4 bases outside the gene matches. Germline V gene lookup returns CDR1 MNHEY and CDR2 SVGAGI. This CDR3 contains 12 residues. The CDR3 DNA sequence: TGTGCCAGCGGGGACAGGATTAATGAGCAGTTCTTC. Its translation: CASGDRINEQFF.

V and J are TRBV6-5 and TRBJ1-1; TRBD1 is a possible D gene (6 bases). CDR1 is MNHEY and CDR2 is SVGAGI in the germline V gene. The V gene lost 0 bases and the J gene lost 0 bases, with 8 bases spanning the gap. This CDR3 has 15 residues. This CDR3 is CASSYSGQMNTEAFF. DNA of the CDR3: TGTGCCAGCAGTTACTCAGGACAGATGAACACTGAAGCTTTCTTT.

V usage is TRBV7-9 and J usage is TRBJ1-2; D possibly corresponds to TRBD1 (6 bases). The CDR3 sequence is 14 residues long. Per the germline V gene, CDR1 is SEHNR and CDR2 is FQNEAQ (reference sequence). The V and J ends lost 8 bases and 2 bases respectively, with 15 bases between them. The CDR3 sequence is CASWGGDTNYGYTF. CDR3 DNA sequence: TGTGCCAGCTGGGGAGGGGACACCAACTATGGCTACACCTTC.

The J gene is TRBJ1-1, the V gene TRBV7-3, with D perhaps TRBD1 (6 bases). This CDR3 region has 14 residues. The germline V gene has CDR1 SGHTA and CDR2 FQGTGA. Trimming removed 5 bases at V and 6 bases at J, with 16 bases between. CDR3 region: CASSPRGGFSEAFF. Here the CDR3 DNA reads TGTGCCAGCAGCCCCCGGGGGGGCTTTTCTGAAGCTTTCTTT.

The chain links TRBV14 to TRBJ1-3, with D unclear. The CDR3 contains 13 residues. Germline lookup yields CDR1 SGHDN and CDR2 FVKESK. The V end lost 1 base, the J end lost 4 bases, and 5 bases lay between the germline ends. In DNA form, the CDR3 reads TGTGCCAGCAGCCAAGTTCGGGGAAACACCATATATTTT. Translation gives CASSQVRGNTIYF.

The rearrangement uses TRBV6-4 and TRBJ2-2, with D possibly TRBD2 on 5 matching bases. Trimming shortened V by 4 bases and J by 4 bases, and 10 bases separated the two germline ends. There are 14 residues in the CDR3. Germline V lookup: CDR1 MRHNA, CDR2 SNTAGT. CDR3 region: CASSVEGSTGELFF. DNA of the CDR3: TGTGCCAGCAGTGTCGAGGGTAGCACCGGGGAGCTGTTTTTT.

V usage is TRBV7-2 and J usage is TRBJ2-3, with 8 bases that match TRBD2. The CDR3 has 17 amino acids. Germline V gene data show CDR1 as SGHTA and CDR2 as FQGNSA. The J segment lost 4 bases and the V segment lost 4 bases, leaving 13 bases of the junction unmatched. For the CDR3, the DNA is TGTGCCAGCAGCTCGCTAGGGGTTAGCGGGATCGCAGATACGCAGTATTTT. Encoded protein: CASSSLGVSGIADTQYF.

V usage is TRBV5-4 and J usage is TRBJ2-3; TRBD2 agrees at 10 bases. Germline V CDR1 and CDR2: SGHNT, YYREEE (reference sequence). J gave up 3 bases and V 4 bases, and 8 bases lay outside the gene matches. This CDR3 is 16 amino acids long. CDR3 residues: CASSTRLAGDTDTQYF. DNA for the CDR3: TGTGCCAGCAGCACGCGACTAGCGGGCGATACAGATACGCAGTATTTT.

The chain is built from TRBV4-1 and TRBJ1-2; possibly TRBD1 for D (6 bases). The V gene lost 0 bases and the J gene lost 4 bases, with 12 bases spanning the gap. Germline CDR1 is MGHRA and CDR2 is YSYEKL. The CDR3 is 15 amino acids. This chain's CDR3 is CASSQDGGGLYGYTF. CDR3 DNA: TGCGCCAGCAGCCAAGATGGGGGGGGCCTCTATGGCTACACCTTC.

The chain links TRBV21-1 to TRBJ2-7; the table's D gene call, TRBD1, was not cross checked with the DNA. TRBV21-1 is labeled a pseudogene. The CDR3 has 15 residues. The CDR3 DNA is TGTGCCAGCAGCAAAGCGCTTGGGGCCCCCTACGAGCAGTACTTC. Its protein is CASSKALGAPYEQYF.

The table lists this clone with a count of one. The chain combines TRBV27 with TRBJ1-5, with 8 bases lining up with TRBD1. Germline V lookup: CDR1 MNHEY, CDR2 SMNVEV (reference sequence). The CDR3 is 15 residues long. The J segment lost 6 bases and the V segment lost 2 bases, leaving 6 bases of the junction unmatched. In nucleotides, the CDR3 is TGTGCCAGCAGTTTAGGGCAGGGGGCCGGTCAGCCCCAGCATTTT. It encodes CASSLGQGAGQPQHF.

The chain is built from TRBV11-2 and TRBJ2-5; 11 bases are shared with TRBD1. This CDR3 spans 16 amino acids. Germline lookup yields CDR1 SGHAT and CDR2 FQNNGV. With V trimmed by 3 bases and J by 2 bases, 5 bases remained unmatched. The CDR3 DNA is TGTGCCAGCAGCTTTCCGGGACAGGGGGTTCAAGAGACCCAGTACTTC. Translated: CASSFPGQGVQETQYF.